The 7 T cell receptor beta chains in this list originate from one sample, sequenced in a study of post-analysis software for immune sequencing data. Regarding the study as a whole: Compared with controls, patients had more of roughly 5 TRBV segments, including TRBV5-6, TRBV5-1 and TRBV20-1.

Prepared TCR beta cDNA libraries contained unique molecular identifiers. In TCRdb, the PCR reads were re-called with MiXCR into one record per CDR3 protein. The profile shows hundreds of thousands of distinct CDR3 sequences, more than 50% of them singletons. These receptors' targets are unknown. Sequenced: blood. Receptors originate from a girl aged 2 to 9 with multiple sclerosis.

The V call is TRBV3-1, the J call TRBJ2-1; D not certain. Trimming removed 1 base from V and 7 bases from J, with 14 bases in between. Germline V lookup: CDR1 LGHDT, CDR2 YNNKEL (reference sequence). This CDR3 is built from 15 residues. Here the CDR3 reads CASSQGRSVSNEQFF. In DNA form, the CDR3 reads TGTGCCAGCAGCCAAGGACGATCTGTTTCGAATGAGCAGTTCTTC.

The chain couples TRBV5-1 to TRBJ2-5, with 7 bases matching TRBD1. Germline CDR1 is SGHRS and CDR2 is YFSETQ. CDR3 length: 18 amino acids. The V segment lost 0 bases and the J segment 2 bases; nucleotides outside the gene matches: 13. Here the CDR3 reads CASSLGGGGQLLQETQYF. DNA for the CDR3: TGCGCCAGCAGCTTGGGCGGTGGGGGACAGCTCTTACAAGAGACCCAGTACTTC.

The chain recombines TRBV24-1 with TRBJ1-2; D unclear. The CDR3 has 13 residues. Germline V lookup: CDR1 KGHDR, CDR2 SFDVKD. Trimming took 4 bases from V and 4 from J, leaving 9 bases between them. The CDR3 DNA reads as TGTGCCACCAGTGACGACCCGATCTATGGCTACACCTTC. Its translation: CATSDDPIYGYTF.

The J gene is TRBJ2-4, the V gene TRBV12-3 or TRBV12-4; D perhaps matches TRBD2 (6 bases). The J call is in doubt because the DNA end fits TRBJ2-7 better. The CDR3 sequence is 14 residues long. CDR3 protein: CASSLARLAYEQYF. In nucleotides, the CDR3 is TGTGCCAGCAGTTTAGCGCGACTAGCCTACGAGCAGTACTTC.

The chain recombines TRBV4-2 with TRBJ2-4; perhaps TRBD2 as D (6 bases). The end of the DNA aligns better with TRBJ2-7, so the J call may be wrong. Per germline, CDR1 LGHNA and CDR2 YNFKEQ. The CDR3 runs 11 residues. The CDR3 reads CASAMEGEQYF. The CDR3 DNA is TGTGCCAGCGCCATGGAGGGCGAGCAGTACTTC.

The sample holds a few counts of this clonotype. The V and J genes are TRBV5-1 and TRBJ2-1; 11 bases agree with TRBD2. Germline CDR1 SGHRS, CDR2 YFSETQ. The V segment lost 4 bases and the J segment 4 bases; nucleotides outside the gene matches: 7. The length of the CDR3 is 16 residues. The CDR3 sequence is CASSARLAGGYNEQFF. CDR3 nucleotide sequence: TGCGCCAGCAGCGCCCGCCTAGCGGGGGGATACAATGAGCAGTTCTTC.

The genes are TRBV5-5 and TRBJ2-3, with D perhaps matching TRBD2 (7 bases). The CDR3 runs 17 residues. Trimming took off 3 bases at V and 4 bases at J, with 21 bases between the two ends. Germline CDR1 is SGHKS and CDR2 is YYEKEE (reference sequence). The CDR3 reads CASSSRLAGGPADTQYF. The DNA of the CDR3 is TGTGCCAGCAGCTCCCGACTAGCTGGGGGGCCCGCAGATACGCAGTATTTT. The complete variable domain, with remaining parts taken from reference TRBV5-5 and TRBJ2-3, reads DAGVTQSPTHLIKTRGQQVTLRCSPISGHKSVSWYQQVLGQGPQFIFQYYEKEERGRGNFPDRFSARQFPNYSSELNVNALLLGDSALYLCASSSRLAGGPADTQYFGPGTRLTVL.